This T cell receptor (beta chain) was sequenced during a study of T cells after yellow fever vaccination. Study outcomes and limitations: Across the CD4 and CD8 compartments, a small share of clonotypes was present in both.

Germline V gene data show CDR1 as MNHNS and CDR2 as SASEGT. J gave up 11 bases and V 4 bases, and 5 bases lay outside the gene matches. The CDR3 has 12 amino acids. This clonotype appeared a few times. Antigen: not known. The study made its TCR cDNA through 5'RACE template switching. That step introduced a universal primer site along with UMIs. From the 5' RACE reads, TCRdb called clonotypes with MiXCR, one entry per CDR3 protein. The repertoire consists of hundreds of thousands of distinct CDR3 sequences, with roughly 12% occurring once and the leading ten covering approximately 15%. The sample in question was PBMCs, obtained on the day of the yellow fever booster vaccination. This sequence originates from a man under 40 who received the YFV17D yellow fever vaccine. The chain employs TRBV6-1 and TRBJ2-3; 8 bases agree with TRBD2. The CDR3 DNA follows: TGTGCCAGCAGTGCCGGACTAGCAAGGCAGTATTTT. Translating it yields CASSAGLARQYF.